This T cell receptor (beta chain) was profiled in a study of Graves' ophthalmopathy and Graves' hyperthyroidism. Points from the study as a whole: The blood repertoire also included most expanded thyroid clonotypes above 0.001 frequency.

As the template, RNA transcripts were used to amplify TCR beta CDR3 regions. Amplification began with first-round RT-PCR using HTBI primers, then second-round multiplex PCR was performed. One entry per CDR3 protein, called by TCRdb with MiXCR from the multiplex PCR reads. In the table there are roughly 160,000 distinct CDR3 sequences, under 45% of which are singletons. The diagnosis was founded upon clinical symptoms, serum thyroxine, TRAb, thyroid ultrasound and orbital computed tomography. Sampling around 9 ml of fresh peripheral blood provided the PBMCs. This clonotype was seen many times. Its antigen is unidentified. Trimming stripped 8 bases from V and 6 bases from J, with 22 bases between. The CDR3 spans 15 residues.

This TCR derives from a man aged 25 to 40 with Graves' ophthalmopathy. The V call is TRBV12-3 or TRBV12-4, the J call TRBJ1-2; D possibly corresponds to TRBD1 (6 bases). The specimen was peripheral blood. In DNA form, the CDR3 reads TGTGCCAGCCTAGAAGAACGGCCACAGGGTCATGGCTACACCTTC. It specifies CASLEERPQGHGYTF.